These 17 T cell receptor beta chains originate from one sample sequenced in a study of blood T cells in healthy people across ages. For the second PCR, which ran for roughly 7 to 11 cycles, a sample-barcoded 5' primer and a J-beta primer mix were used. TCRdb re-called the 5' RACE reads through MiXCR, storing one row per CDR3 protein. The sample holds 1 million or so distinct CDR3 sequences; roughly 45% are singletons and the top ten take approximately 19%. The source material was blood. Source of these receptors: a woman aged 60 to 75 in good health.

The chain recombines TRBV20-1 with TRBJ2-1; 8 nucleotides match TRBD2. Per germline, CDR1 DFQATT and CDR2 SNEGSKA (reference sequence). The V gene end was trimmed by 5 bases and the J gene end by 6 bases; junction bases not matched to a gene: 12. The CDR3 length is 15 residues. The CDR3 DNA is TGCAGTGCTCTAGGGTGGACTAGCCCATCCAATGAGCAGTTCTTC. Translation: CSALGWTSPSNEQFF.

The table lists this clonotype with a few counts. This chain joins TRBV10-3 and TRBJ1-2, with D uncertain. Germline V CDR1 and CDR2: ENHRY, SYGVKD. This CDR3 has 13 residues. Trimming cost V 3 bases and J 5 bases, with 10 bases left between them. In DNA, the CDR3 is TGTGCCATCAGTGATAATTTGGATTATGGCTACACCTTC. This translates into CAISDNLDYGYTF.

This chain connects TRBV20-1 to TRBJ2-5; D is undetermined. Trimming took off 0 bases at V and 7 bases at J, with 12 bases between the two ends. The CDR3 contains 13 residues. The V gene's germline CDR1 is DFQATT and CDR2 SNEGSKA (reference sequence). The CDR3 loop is CSAREQNLWTQYF. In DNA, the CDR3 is TGCAGTGCTAGAGAACAGAACCTTTGGACCCAGTACTTC.

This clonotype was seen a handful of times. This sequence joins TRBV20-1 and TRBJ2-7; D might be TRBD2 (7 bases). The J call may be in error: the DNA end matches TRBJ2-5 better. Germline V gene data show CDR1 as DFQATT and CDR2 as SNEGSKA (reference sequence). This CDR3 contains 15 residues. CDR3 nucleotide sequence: TGCAGTGCCATTAAAGGGGGGGGGCTTCGGGAGACCCAGTACTTC. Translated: CSAIKGGGLRETQYF.

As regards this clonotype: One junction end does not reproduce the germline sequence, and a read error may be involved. This CDR3 reads CAGSLVRAHETQYF. DNA of the CDR3: TGTGCCGGCAGCTTAGTACGGGCGCACGAGACCCAGTACTTC. This chain uses TRBV7-9 with TRBJ2-5; D unclear. The CDR3 covers 14 residues. Germline V CDR1 and CDR2: SEHNR, FQNEAQ (reference sequence).

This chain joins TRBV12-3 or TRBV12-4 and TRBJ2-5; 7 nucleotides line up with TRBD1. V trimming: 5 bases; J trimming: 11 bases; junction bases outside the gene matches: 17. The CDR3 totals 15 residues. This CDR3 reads CASSQKDRRNSEQYF. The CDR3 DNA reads TGTGCCAGCAGTCAGAAGGACAGGAGAAATTCGGAGCAGTACTTC.

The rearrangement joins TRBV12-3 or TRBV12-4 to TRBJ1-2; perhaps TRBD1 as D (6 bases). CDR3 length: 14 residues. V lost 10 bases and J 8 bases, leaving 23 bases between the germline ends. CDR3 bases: TGTGCCATACAGCCGGGCGGGGGCGATGGGGGCTACACCTTC. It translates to CAIQPGGGDGGYTF.

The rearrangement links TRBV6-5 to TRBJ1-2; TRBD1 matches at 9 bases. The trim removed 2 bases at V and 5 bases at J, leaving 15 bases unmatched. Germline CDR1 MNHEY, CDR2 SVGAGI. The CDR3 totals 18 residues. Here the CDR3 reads CASSYTPGTGSDFYGYTF. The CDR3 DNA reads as TGTGCCAGCAGTTACACACCGGGGACAGGGTCGGACTTTTATGGCTACACCTTC.

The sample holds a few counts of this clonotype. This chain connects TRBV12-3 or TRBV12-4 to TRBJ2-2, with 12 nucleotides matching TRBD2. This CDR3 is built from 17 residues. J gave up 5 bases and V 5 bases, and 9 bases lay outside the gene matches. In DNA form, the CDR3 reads TGTGCCAGCAGTCCAGGACTAGCGGGAATGAGGACCGGGGAGCTGTTTTTT. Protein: CASSPGLAGMRTGELFF.

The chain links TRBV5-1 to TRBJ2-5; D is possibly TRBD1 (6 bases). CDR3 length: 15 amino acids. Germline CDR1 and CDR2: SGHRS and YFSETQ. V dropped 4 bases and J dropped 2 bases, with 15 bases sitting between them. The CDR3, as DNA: TGCGCCAGCAGCAAGGAGGACAGTACTCAAGAGACCCAGTACTTC. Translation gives CASSKEDSTQETQYF.

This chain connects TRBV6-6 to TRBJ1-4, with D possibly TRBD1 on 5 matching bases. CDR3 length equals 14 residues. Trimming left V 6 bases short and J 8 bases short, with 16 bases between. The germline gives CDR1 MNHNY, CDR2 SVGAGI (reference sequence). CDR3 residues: CASRGDGPREKLFF. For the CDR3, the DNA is TGTGCCAGCAGAGGGGACGGACCGAGGGAAAAACTGTTTTTT.

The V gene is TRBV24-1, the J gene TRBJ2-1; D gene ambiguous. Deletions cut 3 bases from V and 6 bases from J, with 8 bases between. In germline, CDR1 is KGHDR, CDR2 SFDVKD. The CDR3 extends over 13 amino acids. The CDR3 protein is CATSDVAANEQFF. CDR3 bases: TGTGCCACCAGTGATGTGGCGGCCAATGAGCAGTTCTTC.

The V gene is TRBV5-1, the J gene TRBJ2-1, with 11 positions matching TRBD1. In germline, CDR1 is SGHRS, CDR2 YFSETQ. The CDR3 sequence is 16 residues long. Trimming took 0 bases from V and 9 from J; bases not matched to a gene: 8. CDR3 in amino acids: CASSLGGRDRGTEQFF. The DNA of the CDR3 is TGCGCCAGCAGCTTGGGAGGCCGGGACAGGGGGACTGAGCAGTTCTTC.

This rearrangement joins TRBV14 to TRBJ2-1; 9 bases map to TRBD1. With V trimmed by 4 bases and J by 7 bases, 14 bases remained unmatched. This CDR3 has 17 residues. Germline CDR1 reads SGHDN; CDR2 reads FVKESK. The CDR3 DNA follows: TGTGCCAGCAGCCCCGACAGGGGGGAGGGCCTTTGGAATGAGCAGTTCTTC. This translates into CASSPDRGEGLWNEQFF. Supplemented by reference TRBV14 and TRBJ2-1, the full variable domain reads EAGVTQFPSHSVIEKGQTVTLRCDPISGHDNLYWYRRVMGKEIKFLLHFVKESKQDESGMPNNRFLAERTGGTYSTLKVQPAELEDSGVYFCASSPDRGEGLWNEQFFGPGTRLTVL.

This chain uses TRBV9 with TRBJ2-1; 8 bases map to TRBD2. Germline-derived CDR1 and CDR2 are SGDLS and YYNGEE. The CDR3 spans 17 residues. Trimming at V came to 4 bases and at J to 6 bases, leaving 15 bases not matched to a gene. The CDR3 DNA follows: TGTGCCAGCAGCTTCCTGCAAGCGGGACTAGTCCGCAATGAGCAGTTCTTC. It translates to CASSFLQAGLVRNEQFF.

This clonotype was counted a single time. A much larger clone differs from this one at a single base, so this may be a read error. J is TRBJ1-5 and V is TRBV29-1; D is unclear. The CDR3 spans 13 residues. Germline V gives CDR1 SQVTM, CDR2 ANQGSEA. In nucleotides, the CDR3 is TGCAGCGTTGGACCGGGGAAAAATCAGCCCCGGCATTTT. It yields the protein CSVGPGKNQPRHF. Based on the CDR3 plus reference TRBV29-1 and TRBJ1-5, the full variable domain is SAVISQKPSRDICQRGTSLTIQCQVDSQVTMMFWYRQQPGQSLTLIATANQGSEATYESGFVIDKFPISRPNLTFSTLTVSNMSPEDSSIYLCSVGPGKNQPRHFGDGTRLSIL.

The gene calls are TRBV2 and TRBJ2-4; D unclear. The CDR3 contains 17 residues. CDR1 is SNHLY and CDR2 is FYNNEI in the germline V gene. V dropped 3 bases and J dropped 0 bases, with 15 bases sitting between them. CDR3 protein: CASSDPRPETAKNIQYF. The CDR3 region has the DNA TGTGCCAGCAGTGATCCAAGACCCGAGACAGCCAAAAACATTCAGTACTTC.